Below are 21 T cell receptor beta chains sequenced from a single sample in a study of cytomegalovirus exposure and HLA in healthy donors. PCR primers comprised 60 Vbeta and 13 Jbeta primers. The method was immunoSEQ multiplex PCR; TCRdb's version includes in-frame clones alone and lacks a portion of them. The table includes about 43,000 clones, about 64% detected once. The sample taken for sequencing was PBMCs. These TCRs come from a man between 60 and 70 years old in good health and CMV-seropositive.

The rearrangement joins TRBV4-2 to TRBJ2-5, with D uncertain. Germline CDR1 is LGHNA and CDR2 is YNFKEQ. There are 14 residues in the CDR3. The V end was cut by 0 bases, the J end by 4 bases, with 9 bases between. CDR3 protein: CASSQDQVVETQYF. The CDR3 nucleotides are TGTGCCAGCAGCCAAGATCAGGTTGTAGAGACCCAGTACTTC.

The rearrangement joins TRBV5-1 to TRBJ2-3; D unresolved. The CDR3 sequence is 13 residues long. CDR1 and CDR2 from the germline V gene are SGHRS and YFSETQ. The germline V and J ends were trimmed by 0 bases and 9 bases, with 11 bases remaining between them. The DNA of the CDR3 is TGCGCCAGCAGCTTGGGAGGTATCTCCACGCAGTATTTT. Its protein product is CASSLGGISTQYF.

The CDR3 loop reads CASSSGGTYNTGELFF. Here the CDR3 DNA reads TGTGCCAGCAGTTCCGGGGGGACTTACAACACCGGGGAGCTGTTTTTT. J is TRBJ2-2 and V is TRBV6-5, with 7 nucleotides matching TRBD2. The CDR3 runs 16 residues. The germline CDR1 and CDR2 sequences are MNHEY and SVGAGI. The V gene end was trimmed by 4 bases and the J gene end by 2 bases; junction bases not matched to a gene: 7.

This clone was seen a handful of times. V gene TRBV2 combines with J gene TRBJ1-3, with 10 bases that match TRBD1. Per the germline V gene, CDR1 is SNHLY and CDR2 is FYNNEI. The CDR3 covers 18 residues. With 0 bases clipped from V and 2 bases from J, the junction kept 7 bases outside the gene matches. The CDR3 loop is CASSEAWGQGPTGNTIYF. CDR3 sequence (DNA): TGTGCCAGCAGTGAAGCGTGGGGACAGGGGCCCACTGGAAACACCATATATTTT.

This chain connects TRBV19 to TRBJ1-1; unclear D gene. Trimming stripped 5 bases from V and 3 bases from J, with 10 bases between. Germline CDR1 and CDR2: LNHDA and SQIVND (reference sequence). This CDR3 region has 13 residues. The chain's CDR3 is CASSSGLDTEAFF. CDR3 coding DNA: TGTGCCAGTAGTTCGGGATTGGACACTGAAGCTTTCTTT.

This clone was seen only once. The rearrangement links TRBV28 to TRBJ1-1; perhaps TRBD1 as D (6 bases). Germline V gene data show CDR1 as MDHEN and CDR2 as SYDVKM. The CDR3 is 13 amino acids. Deletions cut 6 bases from V and 4 bases from J, with 12 bases between. Here the CDR3 DNA reads TGTGCCAGCAGACCTCAGGGGTTCACTGAAGCTTTCTTT. Amino acid sequence: CASRPQGFTEAFF.

The rearrangement joins TRBV7-9 to TRBJ1-3, with TRBD1 as a possible D gene (6 bases). Looked up from germline, CDR1 is SEHNR and CDR2 is FQNEAQ (reference sequence). CDR3 size: 15 residues. V lost 4 bases and J 2 bases, leaving 12 bases between the germline ends. The CDR3 DNA follows: TGTGCCAGCAGCTCCACAGGGAGCGCTGGAAACACCATATATTTT. Translating it yields CASSSTGSAGNTIYF.

The chain links TRBV13 to TRBJ2-5, with TRBD2 matching over 8 bases. The germline CDR1 and CDR2 sequences are PRHDT and FYEKMQ (reference sequence). This CDR3 region has 16 residues. V shed 2 bases and J 3 bases; nucleotides not matched to a gene: 8. The CDR3 coding sequence is TGTGCCAGCAGCTTAAAGGTAGCGGGAAAGGAAGAGACCCAGTACTTC. This encodes CASSLKVAGKEETQYF.

The rearrangement links TRBV6-5 to TRBJ2-7; D gene uncertain. The length of the CDR3 is 11 residues. From germline, CDR1 is MNHEY and CDR2 SVGAGI. V lost 6 bases, J lost 3 bases, and 6 bases lay in between. The CDR3 sequence is CASSGGYEQYF. For the CDR3, the DNA is TGTGCCAGCAGCGGCGGCTACGAGCAGTACTTC.

This chain connects TRBV11-3 to TRBJ1-5; 9 bases line up with TRBD1. Trimming cost V 2 bases and J 2 bases; bases outside gene matches: 16. This CDR3 spans 20 amino acids. Germline assignment: CDR1 SGHNT and CDR2 YENEEA. CDR3 coding DNA: TGTGCCAGCAGCTTAATCACTACCGGGACAGGGTTGGAGGGCAATCAGCCCCAGCATTTT. Residues: CASSLITTGTGLEGNQPQHF.

This clone was seen a few times. DNA of the CDR3: TGTGCCAGCAGCTTGTCGAGGGGGTCCTACGAGCAGTACTTC. Translating it yields CASSLSRGSYEQYF. The V call is TRBV7-2, the J call TRBJ2-7, with a weak D call TRBD1 (6 bases). Per germline, CDR1 SGHTA and CDR2 FQGNSA. The CDR3 sequence is 14 residues long. The V end lost 3 bases, the J end lost 1 base, and 10 bases lay between the germline ends.

This clone was picked up a small number of times. The rearrangement joins TRBV20-1 to TRBJ1-1; 7 bases fit TRBD1. The germline gives CDR1 DFQATT, CDR2 SNEGSKA (reference sequence). V lost 6 bases and J lost 9; bases outside the gene matches: 4. The CDR3 is made up of 10 amino acids. The CDR3 DNA follows: TGCAGTGCCCAGGACAGGAAAGCTTTCTTT. As protein: CSAQDRKAFF.

This clone was observed a handful of times. The V gene is TRBV7-9, the J gene TRBJ2-1; 8 bases map to TRBD2. There are 15 residues in the CDR3. Germline trimming cut 1 base from V and 5 bases from J; bases unmatched to any gene: 4. Per the germline V gene, CDR1 is SEHNR and CDR2 is FQNEAQ (reference sequence). CDR3 region: CASSLGLAGHNEQFF. In nucleotides, the CDR3 is TGTGCCAGCAGCTTAGGCCTAGCGGGCCACAATGAGCAGTTCTTC.

The gene calls are TRBV7-2 and TRBJ2-4; no firm D call. The CDR3 is made up of 16 amino acids. The germline V and J ends were trimmed by 5 bases and 0 bases, with 14 bases remaining between them. Germline CDR1 SGHTA, CDR2 FQGNSA. The CDR3 loop is CASSPRSAVAKNIQYF. CDR3 DNA: TGTGCCAGCAGCCCCAGATCGGCGGTAGCCAAAAACATTCAGTACTTC.

Only one count was recorded for this clone. The chain has TRBV9 and TRBJ1-4; the D gene is possibly TRBD1 (5 bases). The CDR3 consists of 14 residues. V was shortened by 4 bases and J by 0 bases, with 7 bases between the two germline ends. Germline lookup yields CDR1 SGDLS and CDR2 YYNGEE. The CDR3 DNA is TGTGCCAGCAGCCCGACAGCAACTAATGAAAAACTGTTTTTT. Translating gives CASSPTATNEKLFF.

The chain links TRBV6-5 to TRBJ2-2; TRBD2 might be the D (5 bases). V was trimmed by 9 bases and J by 4 bases, leaving 12 bases between them. Looked up from germline, CDR1 is MNHEY and CDR2 is SVGAGI. This CDR3 contains 13 residues. DNA for the CDR3: TGTGCCAGTACTCGCGAGGGCACCGGGGAGCTGTTTTTT. This codes for CASTREGTGELFF.

This clone appeared a few times. This chain uses TRBV2 with TRBJ2-3; 10 bases are shared with TRBD2. CDR1 is SNHLY and CDR2 is FYNNEI in the germline V gene. Trimming cost V 6 bases and J 5 bases; bases outside gene matches: 2. CDR3 length equals 13 residues. The CDR3 is CASSLAGVDTQYF. The CDR3, as DNA: TGTGCCAGCAGCCTAGCGGGAGTAGATACGCAGTATTTT. The variable domain in full, with the rest retrieved from reference TRBV2 and TRBJ2-3, is EPEVTQTPSHQVTQMGQEVILRCVPISNHLYFYWYRQILGQKVEFLVSFYNNEISEKSEIFDDQFSVERPDGSNFTLKIRSTKLEDSAMYFCASSLAGVDTQYFGPGTRLTVL.

This clone was seen a handful of times. J is TRBJ1-2 and V is TRBV7-2, with a tentative D call TRBD1 (6 bases). CDR1 and CDR2 from the germline V gene are SGHTA and FQGNSA. V lost 1 base and J 5 bases, leaving 14 bases between the germline ends. This CDR3 is 15 amino acids long. CDR3 in amino acids: CASSLEKTGLYGYTF. The CDR3, as DNA: TGTGCCAGCAGCTTAGAAAAAACAGGGTTATATGGCTACACCTTC.

V gene TRBV4-3 combines with J gene TRBJ1-5; D gene uncertain. The V gene's germline CDR1 is LGHNA and CDR2 YSLEER. This CDR3 is 17 amino acids long. V was shortened by 2 bases and J by 0 bases, with 14 bases between the two germline ends. CDR3 amino acids: CASSQHRLRNSNQPQHF. CDR3 sequence (DNA): TGCGCCAGCAGCCAACATCGGTTGAGAAATAGCAATCAGCCCCAGCATTTT.

This chain uses TRBV5-6 with TRBJ1-2; TRBD1 matches at 9 bases. CDR1 is SGHDT, CDR2 YYEEEE, per germline. Trimming cost V 4 bases and J 8 bases; bases outside gene matches: 9. This CDR3 region has 14 residues. This CDR3 reads CASSPGQGAVGYTF. As DNA, the CDR3 is TGTGCCAGCAGCCCGGGACAGGGAGCTGTCGGCTACACCTTC.

In its sample, this clone was seen a few times. This chain links TRBV6-5 with TRBJ1-4; D may be TRBD1 (6 bases). The CDR3 is made up of 16 amino acids. V shed 4 bases and J shed 8 bases, with 20 bases lying between them. From germline, CDR1 is MNHEY and CDR2 SVGAGI. Written as DNA, the CDR3 is TGTGCCAGCAGTTCCCCGCGGGGGGGGCAGGTCGAAAAACTGTTTTTT. This gives the protein CASSSPRGGQVEKLFF.